This is a list of T cell receptor beta chains from one sample in a study of OX40 agonist ivuxolimab in advanced cancers. TCRdb keeps only in-frame clones here, not all; method: immunoSEQ multiplex PCR. The repertoire holds roughly 77,000 clones, with 92% as singletons. The sequencing used CD4+ or CD8+ T cells sorted from blood, collected in a trial of the OX40 agonist ivuxolimab. Source of these receptors: an adult with an advanced solid tumor such as melanoma, head and neck, liver or kidney cancer. Both conserved end residues are part of each CDR3. A D gene is named only where the DNA matches it firmly. For some rows the clone size is stated as once, few or many, or as a class when expanded; others skip it.

>TRBV29-1|TRBJ2-7|-|-
CSVVKVRGTSEQYF
TGCAGCGTTGTCAAGGTCAGGGGAACTAGCGAGCAGTACTTC
>TRBV7-2|TRBJ2-2|-|-
CASSWGDTGELFF
TGTGCCAGCAGTTGGGGGGACACCGGGGAGCTGTTTTTT
>TRBV5-5|TRBJ2-3|-|-
CASSLRGDLTDTQYF
TGTGCCAGCAGCTTAAGGGGCGATCTCACAGATACGCAGTATTTT
>TRBV5-1|TRBJ2-7|once|-
CASKGSGGPYEQYF
TGCGCCAGCAAAGGGTCGGGCGGACCCTACGAGCAGTACTTC
>TRBV19|TRBJ2-7|-|TRBD1
CASSITTGTGRYEQYF
TGTGCCAGTAGTATCACGACCGGGACAGGGCGCTACGAGCAGTACTTC
>TRBV15|TRBJ2-1|-|-
CATSYLNSYNEQFF
TGTGCCACCAGTTATCTCAACTCCTACAATGAGCAGTTCTTC
>TRBV7-2|TRBJ1-1|-|-
CASSLWEGGMNTEAFF
TGTGCCAGCAGCTTATGGGAGGGGGGAATGAACACTGAAGCTTTCTTT
>TRBV7-9|TRBJ2-5|once|TRBD1
CASSPGTEYQETQYF
TGTGCCAGCAGCCCCGGGACAGAGTACCAAGAGACCCAGTACTTC
>TRBV19|TRBJ1-5|-|-
CASTTWGQPQHF
TGTGCCAGCACTACTTGGGGACAGCCCCAGCATTTT
>TRBV16|TRBJ2-6|-|-
CASSPSSGANVLTF
TGTGCCAGCAGCCCCTCCTCTGGGGCCAACGTCCTGACTTTC
>TRBV9|TRBJ2-6|once|TRBD2
CASSVGEPGLAGRHSGANVLTF
TGTGCCAGCAGCGTAGGAGAACCCGGACTAGCGGGTAGACACTCTGGGGCCAACGTCCTGACTTTC
>TRBV19|TRBJ2-3|-|-
CASSGPVQYF
TGTGCCAGTAGCGGACCTGTGCAGTATTTT
>TRBV28|TRBJ1-5|-|-
CASSLVTQPQHF
TGTGCCAGCAGTTTAGTCACTCAGCCCCAGCATTTT
>TRBV2|TRBJ2-5|once|TRBD2
CASRRTISGTTETQYF
TGTGCCAGCAGGAGAACCATTAGCGGGACGACGGAGACCCAGTACTTC
>TRBV19|TRBJ2-2|-|TRBD2
CASKRVAGAGELFF
TGTGCCAGTAAAAGAGTAGCGGGAGCCGGGGAGCTGTTTTTT
>TRBV5-1|TRBJ1-1|-|TRBD1
CASSFGTGGSGTEAFF
TGCGCCAGCAGCTTTGGGACAGGGGGCTCGGGCACTGAAGCTTTCTTT
>TRBV7-3|TRBJ2-5|-|-
CASSSPSRYYQETQYF
TGTGCCAGCAGCTCCCCCAGTCGGTACTATCAAGAGACCCAGTACTTC
>TRBV18|TRBJ2-2|-|-
CASSPLLGANTGELFF
TGTGCCAGCTCACCTTTACTGGGCGCGAACACCGGGGAGCTGTTTTTT
>TRBV6-1|TRBJ2-1|-|-
CASSVQGSYNEQFF
TGTGCCAGCAGTGTTCAGGGTTCATACAATGAGCAGTTCTTC
>TRBV14|TRBJ1-1|-|-
CASRSSGGTEAFF
TGTGCCAGCAGATCCTCGGGGGGGACTGAAGCTTTCTTT
>TRBV5-1|TRBJ1-3|-|TRBD1
CASSSDRVAGNTIYF
TGCGCCAGCAGCTCTGACAGGGTGGCTGGAAACACCATATATTTT
>TRBV4-3|TRBJ2-3|-|-
CASSQDSPSEGDTQYF
TGCGCCAGCAGCCAAGATTCCCCTAGCGAGGGAGATACGCAGTATTTT
>TRBV5-1|TRBJ2-4|once|-
CASSLAPGIGSNIQYF
TGCGCCAGCAGCTTGGCCCCCGGCATCGGATCGAACATTCAGTACTTC
>TRBV6-5|TRBJ1-3|-|-
CASSYPPPEPIYF
TGTGCCAGCAGTTACCCCCCGCCTGAGCCCATATATTTT
>TRBV7-2|TRBJ2-7|-|TRBD1
CASSQYLQGPYF
TGTGCCAGCAGCCAGTATCTACAGGGGCCGTACTTC
>TRBV19|TRBJ1-1|-|-
CASSHDRDTEAFF
TGTGCCAGTAGTCACGACAGAGACACTGAAGCTTTCTTT
>TRBV5-1|TRBJ2-3|-|-
CASSLTSRGDTQYF
TGCGCCAGCAGCTTGACGTCCAGGGGAGATACGCAGTATTTT
>TRBV7-9|TRBJ2-5|once|TRBD2
CASSRWTSGRSETQYF
TGTGCCAGCAGCCGTTGGACTAGCGGGAGATCAGAGACCCAGTACTTC
>TRBV5-1|TRBJ2-5|-|TRBD2
CASSLGVVTSGGETQYF
TGCGCCAGCAGCTTGGGAGTGGTGACTAGCGGGGGGGAGACCCAGTACTTC
>TRBV11-2|TRBJ2-3|-|TRBD2
CASSPGTSPDTQYF
TGTGCCAGCAGCCCTGGGACTAGCCCAGATACGCAGTATTTT
>TRBV5-5|TRBJ2-1|-|TRBD1
CASSKLDRAGEQFF
TGTGCCAGCAGCAAGTTAGACAGGGCGGGTGAGCAGTTCTTC
>TRBV6-6|TRBJ2-7|-|-
CASRSGPSSYEQYF
TGTGCCAGCAGGTCGGGACCCTCGTCCTACGAGCAGTACTTC
>TRBV29-1|TRBJ2-2|-|TRBD2
CSVVSGRSNTGELFF
TGCAGCGTTGTGAGCGGGAGGTCGAACACCGGGGAGCTGTTTTTT
>TRBV28|TRBJ2-2|-|-
CASRPGNGELFF
TGTGCCAGCCGTCCCGGGAACGGGGAGCTGTTTTTT
>TRBV5-1|TRBJ2-3|-|TRBD2
CASSLTSGRTDTQYF
TGCGCCAGCAGTTTGACTAGCGGGAGGACAGATACGCAGTATTTT
>TRBV19|TRBJ1-5|once|-
CASSPGHGNQPQHF
TGTGCCAGTAGTCCGGGACATGGGAATCAGCCCCAGCATTTT
>TRBV5-1|TRBJ1-3|-|-
CASSLEGFSGNTIYF
TGCGCCAGCAGCTTGGAAGGGTTCTCTGGAAACACCATATATTTT
>TRBV9|TRBJ2-3|-|-
CASSVEGKQADTQYF
TGTGCCAGCAGCGTAGAGGGAAAGCAGGCAGATACGCAGTATTTT
>TRBV21-1|TRBJ2-3|-|-
CASSKRDRGTVGRGTDTQYF
-
>TRBV11-2|TRBJ2-5|-|-
CASRMRAAGETQYF
TGTGCCAGCAGAATGAGGGCGGCAGGGGAGACCCAGTACTTC
>TRBV25-1|TRBJ1-2|-|-
CASSAHLRPGDLNYGYTF
TGTGCCAGCAGCGCCCACCTGCGTCCTGGGGACCTTAACTATGGCTACACCTTC
>TRBV11-2|TRBJ2-5|-|-
CASSLVFRTRQETQYF
TGTGCCAGCAGCTTAGTGTTTCGAACTCGGCAAGAGACCCAGTACTTC
>TRBV14|TRBJ2-2|-|-
CASSQGRNTGELFF
TGTGCCAGCAGCCAAGGAAGGAACACCGGGGAGCTGTTTTTT
>TRBV19|TRBJ2-7|-|TRBD2
CASSPREGEQYF
TGTGCCAGTAGCCCCAGGGAGGGGGAGCAGTACTTC
>TRBV5-6|TRBJ1-3|-|-
CASSLAGYTGTGNTIYF
TGTGCCAGCAGCTTGGCGGGGTATACAGGGACTGGAAACACCATATATTTT
>TRBV28|TRBJ1-4|-|-
CASSLEGLVEKLFF
TGTGCCAGCAGTTTGGAGGGACTGGTTGAAAAACTGTTTTTT
>TRBV5-1|TRBJ2-7|-|TRBD2
CASSWTSGSYEQYF
TGCGCCAGCAGCTGGACTAGCGGGAGCTACGAGCAGTACTTC
>TRBV28|TRBJ2-2|-|-
CASSFPTGELFF
TGTGCCAGCAGTTTTCCCACCGGGGAGCTGTTTTTT
>TRBV9|TRBJ2-1|-|-
CASSSNNEQFF
TGTGCCAGCAGCTCGAACAATGAGCAGTTCTTC
>TRBV11-2|TRBJ2-2|-|-
CASSQGAGGTGELFF
TGTGCCAGCTCCCAGGGGGCGGGAGGGACCGGGGAGCTGTTTTTT